The entry below describes one T cell receptor beta chain. The data belong to a study of OX40 agonist ivuxolimab in advanced cancers. Overall study context: Participants averaged about 66 years of age (range about 23 to 79) and were 82.7% male.

Assay used: immunoSEQ multiplex PCR; TCRdb lists only in-frame clones, some missing. This table holds tens of thousands of clones, roughly nine tenths found once. CDR3 length: 18 amino acids. V lost 0 bases and J lost 5; bases outside the gene matches: 10. The germline gives CDR1 SGHRS, CDR2 YFSETQ. This clonotype was sampled from an adult with an advanced solid tumor such as melanoma, head and neck, liver or kidney cancer. The chain carries TRBV5-1 and TRBJ2-5; 13 bases match TRBD2. The sample consisted of CD4+ or CD8+ T cells sorted from blood, taken in a trial of the OX40 agonist ivuxolimab. CDR3 sequence: CASSLAGLAGQKGETQYF. CDR3 in DNA: TGCGCCAGCAGCTTGGCGGGACTAGCGGGACAGAAAGGGGAGACCCAGTACTTC.